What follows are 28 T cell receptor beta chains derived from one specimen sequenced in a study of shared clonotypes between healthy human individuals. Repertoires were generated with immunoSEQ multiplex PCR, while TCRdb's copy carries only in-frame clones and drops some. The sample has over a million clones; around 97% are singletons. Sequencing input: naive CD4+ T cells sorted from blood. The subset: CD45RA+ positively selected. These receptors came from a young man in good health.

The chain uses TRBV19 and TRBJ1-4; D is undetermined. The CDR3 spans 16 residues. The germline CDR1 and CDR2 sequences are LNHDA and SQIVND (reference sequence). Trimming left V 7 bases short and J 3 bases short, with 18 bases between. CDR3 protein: CASKPGRWDSNEKLFF. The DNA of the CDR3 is TGTGCCAGTAAACCGGGGAGATGGGATTCTAATGAAAAACTGTTTTTT.

The CDR3 DNA follows: TGTGCCAGCAGCCAATTGGGCCTGGGCAGCTTCAATCAGCCCCAGCATTTT. As protein: CASSQLGLGSFNQPQHF. The chain links TRBV16 to TRBJ1-5; the D is unclear. CDR1 and CDR2 (germline): KGHSY, FQNENV. CDR3 length equals 17 residues. V was clipped by 1 base and J by 3 bases, with 16 bases between them.

This chain's CDR3 is CASSPGPQPNQPQHF. The CDR3 DNA is TGTGCCAGCTCACCAGGGCCACAGCCTAATCAGCCCCAGCATTTT. This sequence joins TRBV18 and TRBJ1-5, with no clear D. From germline, CDR1 is KGHSH and CDR2 LQKENI. Trimming removed 2 bases from V and 4 bases from J, with 12 bases in between. This CDR3 has 15 amino acids.

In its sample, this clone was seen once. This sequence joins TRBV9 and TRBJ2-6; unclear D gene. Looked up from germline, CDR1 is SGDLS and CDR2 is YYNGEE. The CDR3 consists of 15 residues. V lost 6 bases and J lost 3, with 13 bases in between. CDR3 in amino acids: CASTSLGNGANVLTF. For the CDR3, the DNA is TGTGCCAGCACCTCCCTGGGGAATGGGGCCAACGTCCTGACTTTC.

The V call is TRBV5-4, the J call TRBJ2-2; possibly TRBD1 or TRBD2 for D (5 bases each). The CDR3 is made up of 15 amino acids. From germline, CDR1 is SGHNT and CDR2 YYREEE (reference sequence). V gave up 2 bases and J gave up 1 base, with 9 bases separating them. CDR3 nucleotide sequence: TGTGCCAGCAGCTTTGGGGGAAAGAACACCGGGGAGCTGTTTTTT. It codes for CASSFGGKNTGELFF.

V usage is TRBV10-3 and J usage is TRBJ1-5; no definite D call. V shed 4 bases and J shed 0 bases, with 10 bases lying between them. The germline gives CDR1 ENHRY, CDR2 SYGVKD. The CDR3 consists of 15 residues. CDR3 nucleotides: TGTGCCATCAGTGGGTCGGGTTATAGCAATCAGCCCCAGCATTTT. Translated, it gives CAISGSGYSNQPQHF.

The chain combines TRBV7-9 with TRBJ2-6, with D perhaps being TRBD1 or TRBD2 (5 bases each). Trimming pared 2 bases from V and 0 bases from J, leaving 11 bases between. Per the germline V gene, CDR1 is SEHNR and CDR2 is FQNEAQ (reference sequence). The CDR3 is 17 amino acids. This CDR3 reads CASSLFGASSGANVLTF. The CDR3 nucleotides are TGTGCCAGCAGCTTATTCGGGGCGAGCTCTGGGGCCAACGTCCTGACTTTC.

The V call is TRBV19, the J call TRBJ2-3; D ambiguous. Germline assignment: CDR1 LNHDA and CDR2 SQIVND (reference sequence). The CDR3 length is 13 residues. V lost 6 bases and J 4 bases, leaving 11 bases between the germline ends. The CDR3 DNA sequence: TGTGCCAGTAGCCCGGGTGTCTCAGATACGCAGTATTTT. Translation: CASSPGVSDTQYF. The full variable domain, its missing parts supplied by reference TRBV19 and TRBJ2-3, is DGGITQSPKYLFRKEGQNVTLSCEQNLNHDAMYWYRQDPGQGLRLIYYSQIVNDFQKGDIAEGYSVSREKKESFPLTVTSAQKNPTAFYLCASSPGVSDTQYFGPGTRLTVL.

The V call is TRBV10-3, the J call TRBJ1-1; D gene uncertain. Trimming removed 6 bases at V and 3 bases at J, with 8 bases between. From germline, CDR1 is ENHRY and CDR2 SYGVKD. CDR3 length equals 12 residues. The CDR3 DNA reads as TGTGCCATCAGCGCCACGGACACTGAAGCTTTCTTT. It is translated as CAISATDTEAFF.

The CDR3: CASSRGLARDNYEQYF. In nucleotides, the CDR3 is TGTGCCAGTAGTAGAGGCTTGGCTAGAGATAACTACGAGCAGTACTTC. The gene calls are TRBV19 and TRBJ2-7; D gene uncertain. This CDR3 is 16 amino acids long. Germline lookup yields CDR1 LNHDA and CDR2 SQIVND (reference sequence). Trimming stripped 4 bases from V and 3 bases from J, with 19 bases between.

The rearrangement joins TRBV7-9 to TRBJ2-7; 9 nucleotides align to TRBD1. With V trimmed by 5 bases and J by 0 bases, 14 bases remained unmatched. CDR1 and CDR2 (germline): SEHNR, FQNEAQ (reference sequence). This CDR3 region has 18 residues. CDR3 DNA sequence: TGTGCCAGCAGCCCCTCGGGACAGGGTTTTGGGAGCTCCTACGAGCAGTACTTC. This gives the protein CASSPSGQGFGSSYEQYF.

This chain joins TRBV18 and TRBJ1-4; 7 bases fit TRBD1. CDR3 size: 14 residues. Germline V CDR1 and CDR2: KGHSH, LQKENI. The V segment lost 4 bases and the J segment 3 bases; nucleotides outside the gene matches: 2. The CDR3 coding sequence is TGTGCCAGCTCACTTGACAGGGCTAATGAAAAACTGTTTTTT. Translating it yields CASSLDRANEKLFF.

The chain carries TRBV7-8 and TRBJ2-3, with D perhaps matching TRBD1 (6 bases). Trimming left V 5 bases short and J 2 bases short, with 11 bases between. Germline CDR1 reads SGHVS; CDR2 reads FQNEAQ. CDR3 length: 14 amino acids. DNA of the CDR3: TGTGCCAGCAGCGCTCAGGGGACCACAGATACGCAGTATTTT. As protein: CASSAQGTTDTQYF.

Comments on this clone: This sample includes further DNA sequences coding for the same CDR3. The CDR3 DNA sequence: TGTGCCAGCAGCCTTGACAGGGGGGGTGGCTACACCTTC. This encodes CASSLDRGGGYTF. V and J are TRBV5-4 and TRBJ1-2, with TRBD1 matching 9 bases. Germline CDR1 SGHNT, CDR2 YYREEE (reference sequence). The trim removed 4 bases at V and 7 bases at J, leaving 5 bases unmatched. This CDR3 comprises 13 residues.

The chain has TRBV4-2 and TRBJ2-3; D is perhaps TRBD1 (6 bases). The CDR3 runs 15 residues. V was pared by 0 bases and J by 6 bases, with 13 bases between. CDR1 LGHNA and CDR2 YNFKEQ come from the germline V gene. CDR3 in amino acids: CASSQDMTGGDTQYF. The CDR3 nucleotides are TGTGCCAGCAGCCAAGATATGACAGGAGGTGATACGCAGTATTTT.

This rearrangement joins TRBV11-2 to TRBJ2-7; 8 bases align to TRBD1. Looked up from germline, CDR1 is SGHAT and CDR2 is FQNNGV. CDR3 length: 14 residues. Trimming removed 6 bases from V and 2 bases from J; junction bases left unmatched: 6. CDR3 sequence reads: CASRPPGQAYEQYF. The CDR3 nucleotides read TGTGCCAGCAGACCCCCGGGACAGGCCTACGAGCAGTACTTC.

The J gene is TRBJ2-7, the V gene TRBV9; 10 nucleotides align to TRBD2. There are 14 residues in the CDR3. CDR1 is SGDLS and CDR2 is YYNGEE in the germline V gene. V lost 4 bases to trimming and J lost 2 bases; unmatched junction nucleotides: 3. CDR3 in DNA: TGTGCCAGCAGCTCCCTAGCGGGAGCCTACGAGCAGTACTTC. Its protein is CASSSLAGAYEQYF.

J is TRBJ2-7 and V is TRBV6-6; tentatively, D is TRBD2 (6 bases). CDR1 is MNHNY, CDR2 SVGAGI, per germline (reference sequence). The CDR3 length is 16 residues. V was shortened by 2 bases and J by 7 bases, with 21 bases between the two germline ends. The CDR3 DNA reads TGTGCCAGCAGTTACGTCCCGGGTTCTCCAGCGGGTGAGCAGTACTTC. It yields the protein CASSYVPGSPAGEQYF.

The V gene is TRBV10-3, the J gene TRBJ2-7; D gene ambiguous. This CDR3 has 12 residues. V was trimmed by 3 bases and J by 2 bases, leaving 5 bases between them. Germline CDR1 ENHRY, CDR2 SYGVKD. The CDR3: CAISEIPYEQYF. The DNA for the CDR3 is TGTGCCATCAGTGAAATTCCCTACGAGCAGTACTTC.

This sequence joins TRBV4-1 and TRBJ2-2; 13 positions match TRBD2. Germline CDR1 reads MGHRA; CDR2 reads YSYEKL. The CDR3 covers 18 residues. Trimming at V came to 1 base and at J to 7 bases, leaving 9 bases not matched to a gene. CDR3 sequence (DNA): TGCGCCAGCAGCCAAGCCGGACTAGCGGGAGAGATTGACGGGGAGCTGTTTTTT. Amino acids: CASSQAGLAGEIDGELFF.

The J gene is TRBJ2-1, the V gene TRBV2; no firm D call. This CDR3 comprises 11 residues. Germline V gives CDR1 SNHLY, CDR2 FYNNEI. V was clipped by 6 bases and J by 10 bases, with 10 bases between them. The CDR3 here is CASSVLTEQFF. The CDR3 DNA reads TGTGCCAGCAGCGTCCTTACCGAGCAGTTCTTC. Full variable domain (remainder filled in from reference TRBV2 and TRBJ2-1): EPEVTQTPSHQVTQMGQEVILRCVPISNHLYFYWYRQILGQKVEFLVSFYNNEISEKSEIFDDQFSVERPDGSNFTLKIRSTKLEDSAMYFCASSVLTEQFFGPGTRLTVL.

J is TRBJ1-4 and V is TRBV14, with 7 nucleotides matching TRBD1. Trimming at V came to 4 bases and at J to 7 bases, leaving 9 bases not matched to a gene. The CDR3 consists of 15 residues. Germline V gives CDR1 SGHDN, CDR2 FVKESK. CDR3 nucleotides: TGTGCCAGCAGCCCTCGACAGGGAATTGGTGAAAAACTGTTTTTT. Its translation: CASSPRQGIGEKLFF. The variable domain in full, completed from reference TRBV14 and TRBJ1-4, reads EAGVTQFPSHSVIEKGQTVTLRCDPISGHDNLYWYRRVMGKEIKFLLHFVKESKQDESGMPNNRFLAERTGGTYSTLKVQPAELEDSGVYFCASSPRQGIGEKLFFGSGTQLSVL.

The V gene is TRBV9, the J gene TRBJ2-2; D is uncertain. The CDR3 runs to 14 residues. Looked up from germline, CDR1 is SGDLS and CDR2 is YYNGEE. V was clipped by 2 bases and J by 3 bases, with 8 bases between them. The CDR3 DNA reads TGTGCCAGCAGCGTCATCACAGACACCGGGGAGCTGTTTTTT. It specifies CASSVITDTGELFF.

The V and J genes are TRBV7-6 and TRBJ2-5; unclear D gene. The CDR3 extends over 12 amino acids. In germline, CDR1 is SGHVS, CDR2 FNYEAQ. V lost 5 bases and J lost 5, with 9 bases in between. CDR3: CASSRHAETQYF. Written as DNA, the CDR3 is TGTGCCAGCAGCCGTCATGCTGAGACCCAGTACTTC.

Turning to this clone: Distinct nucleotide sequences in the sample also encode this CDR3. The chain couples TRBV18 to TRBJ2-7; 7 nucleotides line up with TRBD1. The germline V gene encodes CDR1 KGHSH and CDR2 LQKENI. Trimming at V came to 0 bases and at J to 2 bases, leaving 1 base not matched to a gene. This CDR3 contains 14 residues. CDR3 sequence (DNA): TGTGCCAGCTCACCACCGGGACAGACCTACGAGCAGTACTTC. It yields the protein CASSPPGQTYEQYF.

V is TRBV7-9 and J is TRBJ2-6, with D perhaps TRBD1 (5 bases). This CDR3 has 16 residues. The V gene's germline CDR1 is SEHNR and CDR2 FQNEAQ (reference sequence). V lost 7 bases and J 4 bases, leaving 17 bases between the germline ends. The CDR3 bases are TGTGCCAGCACCCTTACCGGACATTCCGGGGCCAACGTCCTGACTTTC. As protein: CASTLTGHSGANVLTF. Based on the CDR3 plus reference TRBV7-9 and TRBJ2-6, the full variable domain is DTGVSQNPRHKITKRGQNVTFRCDPISEHNRLYWYRQTLGQGPEFLTYFQNEAQLEKSRLLSDRFSAERPKGSFSTLEIQRTEQGDSAMYLCASTLTGHSGANVLTFGAGSRLTVL.

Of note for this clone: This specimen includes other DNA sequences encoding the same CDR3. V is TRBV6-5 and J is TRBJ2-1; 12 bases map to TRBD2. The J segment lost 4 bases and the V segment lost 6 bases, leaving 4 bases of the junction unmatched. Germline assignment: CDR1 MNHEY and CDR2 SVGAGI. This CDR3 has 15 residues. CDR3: CASSRTSGGYNEQFF. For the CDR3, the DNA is TGTGCCAGCAGCCGTACTAGCGGGGGGTACAATGAGCAGTTCTTC.

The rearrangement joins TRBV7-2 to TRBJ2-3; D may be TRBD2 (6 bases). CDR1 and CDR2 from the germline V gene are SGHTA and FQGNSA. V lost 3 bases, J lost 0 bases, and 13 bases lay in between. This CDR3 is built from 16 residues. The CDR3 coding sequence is TGTGCCAGCAGCTTCCGGCGGGGCGGAAGCACAGATACGCAGTATTTT. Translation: CASSFRRGGSTDTQYF.